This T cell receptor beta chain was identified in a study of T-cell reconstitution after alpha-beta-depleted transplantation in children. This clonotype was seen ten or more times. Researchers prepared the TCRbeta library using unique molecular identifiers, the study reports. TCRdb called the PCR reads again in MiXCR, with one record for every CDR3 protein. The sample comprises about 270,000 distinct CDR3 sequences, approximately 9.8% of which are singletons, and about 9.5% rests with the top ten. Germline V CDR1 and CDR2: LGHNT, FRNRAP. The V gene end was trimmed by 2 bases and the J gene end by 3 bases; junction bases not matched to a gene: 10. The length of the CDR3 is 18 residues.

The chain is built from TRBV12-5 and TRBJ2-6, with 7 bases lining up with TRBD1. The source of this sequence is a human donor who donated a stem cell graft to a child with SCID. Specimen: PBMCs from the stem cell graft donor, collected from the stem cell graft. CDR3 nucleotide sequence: TGTGCTAGTGGTTTGACCTACAGGGGTCCCATTGGGGCCAACGTCCTGACTTTC. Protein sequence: CASGLTYRGPIGANVLTF.